Included here is one T cell receptor (beta chain) sequence, with context. Its antigen is not known. This sample stems from a study of vaccination and CD4 T cells after COVID-19. Once obtained from cultured CD4+ T cells, the DNA was sequenced using the Oncomine TCR Beta short-read assay. TCRdb itself ran the PCR reads through MiXCR, one entry per CDR3 protein. The sample has 9,000 to 15,000 distinct CDR3 sequences; roughly 31% are singletons. The treatment here: roughly ten-day PBMC culture with coronavirus spike peptide pools or control peptides (ViraFEST assay). The CDR3 sequence is 17 residues long. V lost 4 bases and J lost 2; bases outside the gene matches: 9. The germline CDR1 and CDR2 sequences are SGHRS and YFSETQ.

The rearrangement links TRBV5-1 to TRBJ2-7, with 13 positions matching TRBD2. This clonotype was sampled from a human donor who received a COVID-19 vaccine. Sequences were derived from CD4+ T cells from blood, cultured in vitro, sampled before SARS-CoV-2 vaccination. CDR3 protein: CASSRGLAGELTYEQYF. The CDR3 DNA reads as TGCGCCAGCAGCCGTGGACTAGCGGGGGAGCTAACCTACGAGCAGTACTTC.